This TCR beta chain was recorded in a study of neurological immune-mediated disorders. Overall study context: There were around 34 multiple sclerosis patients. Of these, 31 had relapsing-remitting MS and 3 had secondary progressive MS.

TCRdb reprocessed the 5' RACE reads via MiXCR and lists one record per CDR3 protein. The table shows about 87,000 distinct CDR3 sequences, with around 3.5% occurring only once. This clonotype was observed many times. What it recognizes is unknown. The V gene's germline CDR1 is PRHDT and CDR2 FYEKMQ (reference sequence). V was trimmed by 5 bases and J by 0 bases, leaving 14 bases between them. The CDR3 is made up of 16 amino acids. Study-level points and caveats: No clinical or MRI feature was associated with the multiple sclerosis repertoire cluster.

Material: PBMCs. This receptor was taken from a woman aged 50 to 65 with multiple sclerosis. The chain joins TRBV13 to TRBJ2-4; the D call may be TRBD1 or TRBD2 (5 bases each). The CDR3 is CASSPWGGLAKNIQYF. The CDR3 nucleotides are TGTGCCAGCAGCCCCTGGGGCGGACTAGCCAAAAACATTCAGTACTTC.